The rows below give T cell receptor beta chains drawn from one sample of a study of T cell responses to AZD1222 COVID-19 vaccine. The repertoire was sequenced with immunoSEQ multiplex PCR; TCRdb's copy has only in-frame clones and lacks some. The data show 100,000 to 120,000 clones, about nine tenths seen once. The sample here was peripheral blood, taken 28 days after the second AZD1222 dose. Receptors were obtained from an adult who received the AZD1222 COVID-19 vaccine. Both conserved end residues are part of each CDR3. Fields, in order: D gene, V gene, J gene, clone size, CDR3 DNA, CDR3 protein. A D gene is named only where the DNA matches it firmly. Clone size, where shown, is once, few, many, or a class for clones that have expanded.

>.|TRBV15|TRBJ2-7|.
TGTGCCACCAGCCGCAACTACGAGCAGTACTTC
CATSRNYEQYF
>.|TRBV3-1/TRBV3-2|TRBJ2-7|.
TGTGCCAGCAGCCCTTACTCGGGTTTCGAGCAGTACTTC
CASSPYSGFEQYF
>TRBD1|TRBV7-8|TRBJ2-5|.
TGTGCCAGCAGCTTAGAGACGGGACAGGGCGAAGAGACCCAGTACTTC
CASSLETGQGEETQYF
>.|TRBV19|TRBJ1-6|once
TGTGCCAGTAGCCAGTACAGGGATTCACCCCTCCACTTT
CASSQYRDSPLHF
>TRBD1|TRBV5-1|TRBJ1-2|.
TGCGCCAGCAGCTCCGGGACAGGGGCCTATGGCTACACCTTC
CASSSGTGAYGYTF
>.|TRBV28|TRBJ2-2|.
TGTGCCAGCAGTTTGGGGGTTTTCAACACCGGGGAGCTGTTTTTT
CASSLGVFNTGELFF
>.|TRBV5-1|TRBJ2-1|.
TGCGCCAGCAGCCCCCCCTGGGCCTGTTTCTTC
CASSPPWACFF
>TRBD1|TRBV10-3|TRBJ2-3|.
TGTGCCATCAGCCCCCCCGGGACAGGGCACACAGATACGCAGTATTTT
CAISPPGTGHTDTQYF
>TRBD1|TRBV4-1|TRBJ2-2|.
TGCGCCAGCAGCCAAGGAAACAGGGGGCGCGGAACCGGGGAGCTGTTTTTT
CASSQGNRGRGTGELFF
>.|TRBV21-1|TRBJ2-7|once
TGTGCCAGCAGCAGATGCCAACGACAGGGAAATGGGTACGAGCAGTACTTC
CASSRCQRQGNGYEQYF
>TRBD1|TRBV2|TRBJ2-5|.
TGTGCCAGCAGCAGGGACAGGCGCCAAGAGACCCAGTACTTC
CASSRDRRQETQYF
>.|TRBV5-4|TRBJ2-3|.
TGTGCCAGCAGAATGGGACCCACAGATACGCAGTATTTT
CASRMGPTDTQYF
>.|TRBV18|TRBJ1-5|.
TGTGCCAGCTCACCAGGGTGGAATCAGCCCCAGCATTTT
CASSPGWNQPQHF
>.|TRBV3-1/TRBV3-2|TRBJ1-2|.
TGTGCCAGCAGCCAAGTGTCCTATGGCTACACCTTC
CASSQVSYGYTF
>TRBD1|TRBV19|TRBJ2-1|.
TGTGCCACCGAGAAAGCGGGACAGGGAGGCAATGAGCAGTTCTTC
CATEKAGQGGNEQFF
>TRBD1|TRBV11-2|TRBJ1-2|.
TGTGCCAGCAGCCCAGATCCGGGACAGGTCGCATTGGGCTACACCTTC
CASSPDPGQVALGYTF
>TRBD2|TRBV7-2|TRBJ2-1|.
TGTGCCAGCAGCCAGGCGGGGGACCACAATGAGCAGTTCTTC
CASSQAGDHNEQFF
>TRBD1|TRBV6-5|TRBJ2-7|.
TGTGCCAGCAGCCGGGGACAGTATACCTACGAGCAGTACTTC
CASSRGQYTYEQYF
>.|TRBV27|TRBJ2-1|.
TGTGCCAGCACCGATGGGGGCGATGAGCAGTTCTTC
CASTDGGDEQFF
>TRBD1|TRBV7-6|TRBJ2-7|.
TGTGCCAGCAGCTTTTTGGGACAGGGGGCATACGAGCAGTACTTC
CASSFLGQGAYEQYF
>.|TRBV27|TRBJ1-5|.
TGTGCCAGCAGTTTATTCAGCACTTTGAGCAATCAGCCCCAGCATTTT
CASSLFSTLSNQPQHF
>.|TRBV6-6|TRBJ1-2|.
TGTGCCAGCAGGAATGGACAGCTCTATGGCTACACCTTC
CASRNGQLYGYTF
>TRBD1|TRBV11-2|TRBJ1-2|.
TGTGCCAGCAGCGTATACCCGGGACAGGGGAAGGGTGGCTACACCTTC
CASSVYPGQGKGGYTF
>TRBD2|TRBV5-1|TRBJ2-3|.
TGCGCCAGCAGCTCCGGACTAGCGGGGGGGCTCGCTGATACGCAGTATTTT
CASSSGLAGGLADTQYF